This T cell receptor beta chain was sequenced for a study of T cell changes during pregnancy in multiple sclerosis. Germline CDR1 reads MDHEN; CDR2 reads SYDVKM. The V gene lost 2 bases and the J gene lost 0 bases, with 8 bases spanning the gap. CDR3 length: 15 residues. Sequenced by immunoSEQ multiplex PCR; TCRdb stores in-frame clones only, minus some. Counted here are 30,000 to 45,000 clones, around 90% occurring once; the ten biggest clones make up 12%. Source: CD8+ T cells from peripheral blood mononuclear cells, taken after pregnancy. The chain carries TRBV28 and TRBJ1-5; a possible D gene is TRBD1 (6 bases). The receptor's source is a female donor with multiple sclerosis, enrolled in a pregnancy study. The CDR3 loop reads CASSLTGYSNQPQHF. The CDR3 bases are TGTGCCAGCAGTTTAACAGGGTATAGCAATCAGCCCCAGCATTTT.